The 17 T cell receptor beta chains given below trace back to one sample, sequenced in a study of CD8+ T cells in alopecia areata. Isolated RNA was reverse transcribed into cDNA used as the sequencing template. Measured with immunoSEQ multiplex PCR; TCRdb has only the in-frame clones, and not every one. The data show about 180,000 clones, 50% to 75% seen once. The treatment denotes: oral pan-JAK inhibitor, 5-10 mg twice daily. The sample was CD4+ T cells sorted from blood, taken at approximately week 60, from a patient treated with tofacitinib. The receptors were sampled from a human donor with alopecia areata.

This chain connects TRBV2 to TRBJ2-3, with 8 bases aligning to TRBD1. The germline V gene has CDR1 SNHLY and CDR2 FYNNEI. This CDR3 has 15 residues. With 7 bases clipped from V and 0 bases from J, the junction kept 6 bases outside the gene matches. CDR3 sequence reads: CASTRTGTSTDTQYF. CDR3 DNA: TGTGCCAGCACCCGGACAGGGACAAGCACAGATACGCAGTATTTT.

This clone has a handful of counts. The genes are TRBV2 and TRBJ2-5, with D possibly TRBD1 on 6 matching bases. The length of the CDR3 is 14 residues. V was shortened by 4 bases and J by 5 bases, with 14 bases between the two germline ends. Germline CDR1 is SNHLY and CDR2 is FYNNEI. DNA for the CDR3: TGTGCCAGCAGTGTGGGACAAACCTTGGAGACCCAGTACTTC. It translates to CASSVGQTLETQYF.

There are a few counts of this clone. The chain joins TRBV6-6 to TRBJ1-1, with TRBD1 matching 8 bases. The germline V gene encodes CDR1 MNHNY and CDR2 SVGAGI (reference sequence). The CDR3 loop spans 13 amino acids. With V trimmed by 7 bases and J by 1 base, 2 bases remained unmatched. The CDR3 DNA is TGTGCCAGCAAGGGACAGGCGAACACTGAAGCTTTCTTT. It codes for CASKGQANTEAFF.

This clone was seen only once. The rearrangement links TRBV5-1 to TRBJ1-1; 10 bases fit TRBD1. V was clipped by 4 bases and J by 5 bases; unmatched bases: 5. From germline, CDR1 is SGHRS and CDR2 YFSETQ. The CDR3 runs 14 residues. The CDR3 DNA sequence: TGCGCCAGCAGCATGGACAGGGGGGGAACTGAAGCTTTCTTT. This gives the protein CASSMDRGGTEAFF.

This clone was counted between two and nine times. The CDR3 region is CASSVDPFLGGEQFF. The CDR3 region has the DNA TGTGCCAGCAGCGTAGATCCCTTTCTGGGAGGTGAGCAGTTCTTC. The chain links TRBV9 to TRBJ2-1; a possible D gene is TRBD2 (6 bases). V was clipped by 0 bases and J by 9 bases, with 16 bases between them. From germline, CDR1 is SGDLS and CDR2 YYNGEE. The CDR3 is made up of 15 amino acids.

The V gene is TRBV29-1, the J gene TRBJ2-5; D may be TRBD2 (5 bases). V shed 4 bases and J shed 5 bases, with 14 bases lying between them. Germline V lookup: CDR1 SQVTM, CDR2 ANQGSEA. The CDR3 covers 13 residues. CDR3 amino acids: CSVGEGAGETQYF. For the CDR3, the DNA is TGCAGCGTTGGTGAGGGTGCTGGGGAGACCCAGTACTTC.

The V call is TRBV18, the J call TRBJ1-3; no clear D gene. Germline lookup yields CDR1 KGHSH and CDR2 LQKENI. This CDR3 region has 12 residues. Trimming removed 3 bases from V and 4 bases from J, with 4 bases in between. The CDR3 is CASSPVGNTIYF. The CDR3 region has the DNA TGTGCCAGCTCACCTGTAGGAAACACCATATATTTT. Looking up the rest from reference TRBV18 and TRBJ1-3 gives the full variable domain: NAGVMQNPRHLVRRRGQEARLRCSPMKGHSHVYWYRQLPEEGLKFMVYLQKENIIDESGMPKERFSAEFPKEGPSILRIQQVVRGDSAAYFCASSPVGNTIYFGEGSWLTVV.

The chain combines TRBV7-6 with TRBJ2-3, with a tentative D call TRBD2 (7 bases). V was cut by 2 bases and J by 5 bases, with 17 bases left in between. The CDR3 is 16 residues long. Germline V gives CDR1 SGHVS, CDR2 FNYEAQ. The CDR3 nucleotides read TGTGCCAGCAGCTTAATGGGGGGGGGCCAGGGAGATACGCAGTATTTT. Its protein is CASSLMGGGQGDTQYF.

The table lists this clone with a few counts. The chain combines TRBV6-5 with TRBJ1-6, with 7 nucleotides matching TRBD1. V was clipped by 0 bases and J by 9 bases; unmatched bases: 8. CDR1 is MNHEY and CDR2 is SVGAGI in the germline V gene. The CDR3 is made up of 16 amino acids. The DNA of the CDR3 is TGTGCCAGCAGTTACTCCACAGGGGAAGGGAGTTCACCCCTCCACTTT. Translated, it gives CASSYSTGEGSSPLHF.

The chain links TRBV27 to TRBJ1-6; D is undetermined. This CDR3 comprises 15 residues. Germline V gives CDR1 MNHEY, CDR2 SMNVEV (reference sequence). Trimming left V 0 bases short and J 10 bases short, with 13 bases between. The CDR3 coding sequence is TGTGCCAGCAGTTTATCCCTAGGGCTAAGATCACCCCTCCACTTT. Its translation is CASSLSLGLRSPLHF.

The sample holds a few counts of this clone. The rearrangement uses TRBV6-5 and TRBJ1-2; 10 bases fit TRBD1. The junction had 7 bases not matched to a gene; V was cut back by 6 bases and J by 12 bases. CDR1 MNHEY and CDR2 SVGAGI come from the germline V gene. The CDR3 covers 12 residues. CDR3 protein: CASSPGQGLNTF. The CDR3 DNA reads as TGTGCCAGCAGCCCGGGACAGGGGCTAAACACCTTC.

This chain connects TRBV4-2 to TRBJ2-3; 12 nucleotides align to TRBD2. Trimming took 3 bases from V and 6 from J; bases not matched to a gene: 7. Germline V gene lookup returns CDR1 LGHNA and CDR2 YNFKEQ. The CDR3 covers 16 residues. This chain's CDR3 is CASSHASGGAVDTQYF. The CDR3 coding sequence is TGTGCCAGCAGCCATGCTAGCGGGGGGGCCGTGGATACGCAGTATTTT.

This clone was counted only a few times. The rearrangement uses TRBV25-1 and TRBJ2-1; TRBD2 matches 8 bases. Per the germline V gene, CDR1 is MGHDK and CDR2 is SYGVNS. The CDR3 sequence is 14 residues long. Trimming removed 2 bases from V and 4 bases from J; junction bases left unmatched: 1. Here the CDR3 reads CASSEVAGYNEQFF. The CDR3 coding sequence is TGTGCCAGCAGTGAAGTAGCGGGGTACAATGAGCAGTTCTTC.

This clone was recorded once. The CDR3 sequence is CASSFDQGQETQYF. The DNA of the CDR3 is TGTGCCAGCAGTTTTGATCAGGGGCAAGAGACCCAGTACTTC. The chain joins TRBV6-5 to TRBJ2-5, with a tentative D call TRBD1 (6 bases). Per the germline V gene, CDR1 is MNHEY and CDR2 is SVGAGI. The ends were cut back, 4 bases at V and 2 bases at J, with 11 bases in the middle. CDR3 length: 14 residues.

J is TRBJ2-7 and V is TRBV11-2; 12 bases agree with TRBD2. Trimming cost V 5 bases and J 1 base; bases outside gene matches: 6. Germline loops: CDR1 SGHAT, CDR2 FQNNGV. The CDR3 is 16 amino acids. This CDR3 reads CASSQKLAGGSYEQYF. The CDR3 nucleotides read TGTGCCAGCAGCCAAAAACTAGCGGGGGGATCCTACGAGCAGTACTTC. Full variable domain (missing parts from reference TRBV11-2 and TRBJ2-7): EAGVAQSPRYKIIEKRQSVAFWCNPISGHATLYWYQQILGQGPKLLIQFQNNGVVDDSQLPKDRFSAERLKGVDSTLKIQPAKLEDSAVYLCASSQKLAGGSYEQYFGPGTRLTVT.

The chain is built from TRBV7-9 and TRBJ2-7; D not certain. CDR3 size: 12 residues. Germline lookup yields CDR1 SEHNR and CDR2 FQNEAQ (reference sequence). The ends were cut back, 1 base at V and 5 bases at J, with 6 bases in the middle. CDR3 residues: CASSLVDDEQYF. Written as DNA, the CDR3 is TGTGCCAGCAGCTTAGTCGATGACGAGCAGTACTTC.

The count of this clone is one. The rearrangement uses TRBV6-1 and TRBJ2-7; 7 bases line up with TRBD1. CDR3 length: 15 residues. Germline CDR1 reads MNHNS; CDR2 reads SASEGT. Trimming cost V 4 bases and J 2 bases; bases outside gene matches: 8. The CDR3 spells CASSVLDRTAYEQYF. For the CDR3, the DNA is TGTGCCAGCAGTGTATTGGACAGGACCGCCTACGAGCAGTACTTC.